The rows below give T cell receptor beta chains drawn from one sample of a study of metastatic and nonmetastatic thyroid tumors. Using MiXCR, TCRdb re-called clones from the PCR reads. Of 24,000 or so clones detected, 10% to 15% appear once; the ten largest clones hold nearly 5%. The sequenced sample was blood. Receptors were obtained from a female donor with papillary thyroid cancer or a benign thyroid nodule (not recorded which). Some clones in this sample may be carry-over from other donors' samples. Both conserved end residues are part of each CDR3. The order of the fields is V gene, clone size, D gene, J gene, CDR3 protein, CDR3 DNA. D genes are given only for firm matches. Where a row states a size, it is once, few, many or the class of an expanded clone; other rows omit it.

>TRBV30|many|.|TRBJ2-7
CAWNLRAGPPYEQYF
TGTGCCTGGAATCTGCGGGCGGGACCCCCCTACGAGCAGTACTTC
>TRBV2|many|TRBD1|TRBJ1-2
CASSPGRAGGAYGYTF
TGTGCCAGCAGTCCAGGTCGGGCAGGGGGCGCCTATGGCTACACCTTC
>TRBV27|many|.|TRBJ1-3
CASSMGRSSGNTIYF
TGTGCCAGCAGTATGGGACGGAGCTCTGGAAACACCATATATTTT
>TRBV5-1|many|TRBD1|TRBJ2-5
CASSFHRGETQYF
TGCGCCAGCAGCTTTCACAGGGGGGAGACCCAGTACTTC
>TRBV6-4|many|TRBD2|TRBJ2-7
CASSADAGGPYEQYF
TGTGCCAGCAGTGCGGACGCGGGAGGGCCTTACGAGCAGTACTTC
>TRBV27|few|.|TRBJ1-5
CASSLVPPGGLYSNQPQHF
TGTGCCAGCAGTTTAGTTCCCCCCGGGGGGCTCTATAGCAATCAGCCCCAACATTTT
>TRBV6-4|many|TRBD2|TRBJ2-3
CASSDLAGGTDTQYF
TGTGCCAGCAGTGACTTAGCGGGAGGCACAGATACGCAGTATTTT
>TRBV11-2|.|TRBD2|TRBJ2-1
CASSSSGLAGYEQFF
TGTGCCAGCAGCTCGTCGGGACTAGCGGGATATGAGCAGTTCTTC
>TRBV29-1|many|.|TRBJ1-3
CSVDSGNTIYF
TGCAGCGTCGACTCTGGAAACACCATATATTTT
>TRBV4-3|many|.|TRBJ2-7
CASSPNLNHRDPLGQYF
TGCGCCAGCAGCCCCAACCTCAACCACAGGGACCCGCTGGGGCAGTACTTC
>TRBV25-1|many|TRBD1|TRBJ2-6
CASSEDRVSGANVLTF
TGTGCCAGCAGCGAGGACAGGGTCTCTGGGGCCAACGTCCTGACTTTC
>TRBV10-3|many|.|TRBJ2-7
CAISEQGGFGEQYF
TGTGCCATCAGTGAGCAGGGCGGCTTCGGCGAGCAGTACTTC
>TRBV9|many|.|TRBJ2-2
CASSFSAAGELFF
TGTGCCAGCAGCTTCTCGGCGGCCGGGGAGCTGTTTTTT
>TRBV6-4|many|.|TRBJ1-2
CASTTAPPYGYTF
TGTGCCAGCACTACAGCCCCACCTTATGGCTACACCTTC
>TRBV6-1|few|.|TRBJ1-1
CASGPGVTEAFF
TGTGCCAGTGGTCCGGGAGTCACTGAAGCTTTCTTT
>TRBV9|many|.|TRBJ2-3
CASSVDGSTDTQYF
TGTGCCAGCAGCGTAGACGGGAGCACAGATACGCAGTATTTT
>TRBV19|many|.|TRBJ1-3
CASIFDGQSSGNTIYF
TGTGCCAGTATCTTCGACGGCCAGAGCTCTGGAAACACCATATATTTT
>TRBV7-9|many|TRBD2|TRBJ2-1
CASSPTSVDEQFF
TGTGCCAGCAGCCCAACTAGCGTTGATGAGCAGTTTTTC
>TRBV30|many|.|TRBJ1-2
CAWSVADYGYTF
TGTGCCTGGAGTGTAGCGGACTATGGCTACACCTTC
>TRBV11-1|few|TRBD2|TRBJ2-7
CASIYPPASGSYEQYF
TGTGCCAGCATTTACCCGCCGGCTAGCGGGTCATACGAGCAGTACTTC
>TRBV29-1|many|TRBD1|TRBJ1-2
CSVPGQGDVDGYTF
TGCAGCGTCCCAGGACAGGGGGATGTGGATGGCTACACCTTC
>TRBV4-1|.|.|TRBJ1-4
CASSRGDGSNEKLFF
TGCGCCAGCAGCCGGGGGGACGGCTCTAATGAAAAACTGTTTTTT
>TRBV18|.|.|TRBJ2-7
CASSPRQSHDQYF
TGTGCCAGCTCACCACGACAGTCCCACGATCAGTACTTC
>TRBV25-1|many|.|TRBJ2-3
CASREGRGISTDTQYF
TGTGCCAGCAGGGAAGGTCGGGGCATTAGCACAGATACGCAGTATTTT